A selection of T cell receptor beta chains follows, all from one sample in a study of identical twins. TCRdb re-derived calls from the 5' RACE reads in MiXCR, one entry per CDR3 protein. The sample yields 450,000 or so distinct CDR3 sequences, 14% seen once. These records were also assigned to another study, of yellow fever vaccine responses in identical twins.

The sample was CD4+ T cells sorted from blood. These receptors originate from a woman between 18 and 29 years old in good health. Each CDR3 is given with its conserved first and last residue. A D gene is named only where the DNA matches it firmly. Part of the rows lack a size; the others show once, few, many or a class for expanded clones.

abundance	d_gene	v_gene	j_gene	CDR3nt	CDR3aa
many	TRBD1	TRBV12-3/TRBV12-4	TRBJ1-1	TGTGCCAGCAGCCAAAGGGGGCTAGGCACTGAAGCTTTCTTT	CASSQRGLGTEAFF
.	.	TRBV27	TRBJ1-1	TGTGCCAGCAGTCATCGGGACTGGGAGGGTGCAGCTTTCTTT	CASSHRDWEGAAFF
.	TRBD1	TRBV28	TRBJ2-7	TGTGCCAGCAGTTTATCCCAGGGGGCTCGCGAGCAGTACTTC	CASSLSQGAREQYF
.	.	TRBV20-1	TRBJ1-2	TGCAGTGCTAGGACTTATGGGGGGGACGCCCGCTACACCTTC	CSARTYGGDARYTF
few	TRBD2	TRBV6-1	TRBJ2-1	TGTGCCAGCAGTCGGGGAGGGGCGAGTTCCTACAATGAGCAGTTCTTC	CASSRGGASSYNEQFF
.	TRBD1	TRBV20-1	TRBJ1-2	TGCAGTGCTAGCGTTACCGGGACAGCAGCCTATGGCTACACCTTC	CSASVTGTAAYGYTF
few	.	TRBV6-1	TRBJ1-1	TGTGCCAGCAGTTCACACCGCGATGAAGCTTTCTTT	CASSSHRDEAFF
few	TRBD2	TRBV25-1	TRBJ2-1	TGTGCCAGCAGTGAATTGACTTCTAGCGGGAGTTACAATGAGCAGTTCTTC	CASSELTSSGSYNEQFF
few	.	TRBV12-3/TRBV12-4	TRBJ2-6	TGTGCCAGCAGTTTAACGGCCGGGGCCAACGTCCTGACTTTC	CASSLTAGANVLTF
.	.	TRBV28	TRBJ2-5	TGTGCCAGCAGTTTGCATGGGGTCGGGACCCAGTACTTC	CASSLHGVGTQYF
few	TRBD1	TRBV5-8	TRBJ2-2	TGTGCCAGCAGCTCCGGGACAGGGAGGGACGGGGAGCTGTTTTTT	CASSSGTGRDGELFF
.	TRBD2	TRBV19	TRBJ2-1	TGTGCCAGTAGTGCCGTCGTGACTAGCAGCCATGAGCAGTTCTTC	CASSAVVTSSHEQFF
few	.	TRBV7-2	TRBJ2-5	TGTGCCAGCAGGTTAACACAAGAGACCCAGTACTTC	CASRLTQETQYF
few	.	TRBV12-3/TRBV12-4	TRBJ2-5	TGTGCCAGCAGACTCTTAAGTGCGGAGACCCAGTACTTC	CASRLLSAETQYF
few	.	TRBV6-5	TRBJ2-2	TGTGCCAGCAGTTACTCCTTATACACCGGGGAGCTGTTTTTT	CASSYSLYTGELFF
.	TRBD2	TRBV28	TRBJ2-3	TGTGCCAGCAGTACCCGGACTAGCGGGGGGACAGATACGCAGTATTTT	CASSTRTSGGTDTQYF
.	TRBD2	TRBV28	TRBJ2-7	TGTGCCAGCAGCCCGGGACTAGCGGGAGGGCGGGAGCAGTACTTC	CASSPGLAGGREQYF
many	.	TRBV6-2/TRBV6-3	TRBJ2-3	TGTGCCAGCAGTTACTCCGGGAGTGCCAAGGTTACGCAGTATTTT	CASSYSGSAKVTQYF
many	.	TRBV5-1	TRBJ2-1	TGCGCCAGCAGCTTAACCGGGACGTCCTACAATGAGCAGTTCTTC	CASSLTGTSYNEQFF
.	.	TRBV7-2	TRBJ2-3	TGTGCCAGCAGCTTCCAGGGTCCCGCCGGAGATACGCAGTATTTT	CASSFQGPAGDTQYF
many	TRBD2	TRBV4-1	TRBJ2-2	TGCGCCAGCAGCCAAGCCACTAGCGGGAGGGCCGGGGAGCTGTTTTTT	CASSQATSGRAGELFF
.	TRBD2	TRBV7-8	TRBJ2-7	TGTGCCAGCAGCGTGGGACTAGCGGGCGAGCAGTACTTC	CASSVGLAGEQYF
few	TRBD2	TRBV20-1	TRBJ2-7	TGCAGTGCTAGAGATATAGCGGGAGGGCAGTATGAGCAGTACTTC	CSARDIAGGQYEQYF
.	.	TRBV6-2/TRBV6-3	TRBJ1-1	TGTGCCAGCAGTTATACTAAAAGAAGTCCCACTGAAGCTTTCTTT	CASSYTKRSPTEAFF
.	.	TRBV7-9	TRBJ2-2	TGTGCCAGCAGCTTATACCGCCAGGGTCGGGACACCGGGGAGCTGTTTTTT	CASSLYRQGRDTGELFF
many	TRBD2	TRBV10-3	TRBJ2-4	TGTGCCATCAGTGAGTCGGGAGGGTTAGCCAAAAACATTCAGTACTTC	CAISESGGLAKNIQYF
few	.	TRBV27	TRBJ2-7	TGTGCCAGCAGTTTATCCAGTGGGGGATCCTACGAGCAGTACTTC	CASSLSSGGSYEQYF
.	TRBD2	TRBV5-5	TRBJ2-3	TGTGCCAGCAGCCAGGAGGCGGGGGGGGCCTCAGATACGCAGTATTTT	CASSQEAGGASDTQYF
few	TRBD2	TRBV3-1	TRBJ2-7	TGTGCCAGCAGCCAGGTCAGCCTAGCGGGGGGAAGGTACGAGCAGTACTTC	CASSQVSLAGGRYEQYF
many	.	TRBV4-3	TRBJ2-5	TGCGCCAGCAGCCAAGATCAGGGGCGGGGAGAGACCCAGTACTTC	CASSQDQGRGETQYF
many	TRBD1	TRBV27	TRBJ1-4	TGTGCCAGCACCTCCCGGCGTGGGACAGTTGGTGAAAAACTGTTTTTT	CASTSRRGTVGEKLFF
.	TRBD1	TRBV5-1	TRBJ1-6	TGCGCCAGTGCGGACAGGGAAAATTCACCCCTCCACTTT	CASADRENSPLHF
.	TRBD1	TRBV7-9	TRBJ2-7	TGTGCCAGCAGCTACTGGGGACAGGGTTCCTACGAGCAGTACTTC	CASSYWGQGSYEQYF
many	TRBD2	TRBV29-1	TRBJ2-7	TGCAGCGTTGATGGGGAGGGGACTAGTCAGTACTTC	CSVDGEGTSQYF
.	TRBD2	TRBV5-4	TRBJ2-2	TGTGCCAGCAGCCGTAGCGGGAGGCCGGACACCGGGGAGCTGTTTTTT	CASSRSGRPDTGELFF
few	TRBD1	TRBV7-9	TRBJ1-2	TGTGCCAGCAGCCCCTCCGGGACAGTCCCGGGGGGCTACACCTTC	CASSPSGTVPGGYTF
many	TRBD1	TRBV12-3/TRBV12-4	TRBJ2-2	TGTGCCAGCAGTTACGACAGGGATTACACCGGGGAGCTGTTTTTT	CASSYDRDYTGELFF
.	TRBD1	TRBV19	TRBJ1-1	TGTGCCAGTAGTAGGTTAGGACAGGGCAATGGGAACACTGAAGCTTTCTTT	CASSRLGQGNGNTEAFF
.	.	TRBV4-3	TRBJ2-1	TGCGCCAGCAGCCAAGAGGGCCTAAGGAATGAGCAGTTCTTC	CASSQEGLRNEQFF
many	TRBD2	TRBV12-3/TRBV12-4	TRBJ2-3	TGTGCCAGCAGTTCGGCTAGCGGGAGGGATACGCAGTATTTT	CASSSASGRDTQYF
.	.	TRBV12-3/TRBV12-4	TRBJ2-7	TGTGCCAGCAGTTTAGTCGGGATTGGGTACGAGCAGTACTTC	CASSLVGIGYEQYF
many	TRBD2	TRBV11-2	TRBJ2-3	TGTGCCAGCAGCTTAGGGACACTAGCGGGGGATACGCAGTATTTT	CASSLGTLAGDTQYF
many	TRBD2	TRBV6-1	TRBJ2-1	TGTGCCAGCGCCGAGAGGCCTAGCGGTTACAATGAGCAGTTCTTC	CASAERPSGYNEQFF
.	TRBD1	TRBV4-3	TRBJ1-4	TGCGCCAGCAGCCAGCGACAGGGGTATACTAATGAAAAACTGTTTTTT	CASSQRQGYTNEKLFF
few	.	TRBV7-9	TRBJ2-2	TGTGCCAGCAGCCACAAGCGGGCCCCGAACACCGGGGAGCTGTTTTTT	CASSHKRAPNTGELFF
few	TRBD1	TRBV5-1	TRBJ1-1	TGCGCCAGCAGCTTGGCCAAGCATTCAGGGGGCACTGAAGCTTTCTTT	CASSLAKHSGGTEAFF
few	TRBD2	TRBV4-1	TRBJ2-3	TGCGCCAGCAGCCAAGATAAGCGGGGGAGCACAGATACGCAGTATTTT	CASSQDKRGSTDTQYF
.	TRBD1	TRBV2	TRBJ2-1	TGTGCCAGCAGTAGGGACAGGGCGAACAATGAGCAGTTCTTC	CASSRDRANNEQFF
.	.	TRBV2	TRBJ1-2	TGTGCCAGCAGTGGGAGGGTTACCTATGGCTACACCTTC	CASSGRVTYGYTF
.	.	TRBV5-1	TRBJ1-3	TGCGCCAGCAGCCTGGCCGGGACCAACTCTGGAAACACCATATATTTT	CASSLAGTNSGNTIYF
many	.	TRBV5-1	TRBJ2-5	TGCGCCAGCAGCAACAAAGAGACCCAGTACTTC	CASSNKETQYF
few	TRBD2	TRBV28	TRBJ2-3	TGTGCCAGCAGCCCGCTTAGCGGGACCCGCACAGATACGCAGTATTTT	CASSPLSGTRTDTQYF
few	.	TRBV12-3/TRBV12-4	TRBJ1-2	TGTGCCAGCAGTCACATAAACCAACCTATATTGGGCTACACCTTC	CASSHINQPILGYTF